The 2 T cell receptor beta chains reported below all come from one sample, sequenced in a study of T-cell reconstitution after alpha-beta-depleted transplantation in children. Unique molecular identifiers were incorporated into the prepared TCRbeta library. Each CDR3 protein is one row after TCRdb ran MiXCR on the PCR reads. The sample yields 600,000 or so distinct CDR3 sequences, 23% seen once. The sample consisted of PBMCs, mostly from graft donor cells, taken 360 days after TCRalphabeta/CD19-depleted stem cell transplant. Every receptor here comes from a boy under two years old who had a stem cell transplant for acute myeloid leukemia, so the T cells may come from the graft donor.

The chain combines TRBV24-1 with TRBJ2-1; TRBD2 agrees at 10 bases. CDR1 is KGHDR, CDR2 SFDVKD, per germline. The CDR3 spans 15 residues. V shed 7 bases and J 6 bases; nucleotides not matched to a gene: 8. In nucleotides, the CDR3 is TGTGCCACCAGCAGCAGCAGGACTAGCGGCAATGAGCAGTTCTTC. Amino acids: CATSSSRTSGNEQFF.

Many counts were recorded for this clonotype. This chain links TRBV29-1 with TRBJ2-5; a weak D match, TRBD2 (5 bases). This CDR3 has 13 amino acids. The germline V gene encodes CDR1 SQVTM and CDR2 ANQGSEA. V lost 3 bases and J 7 bases, leaving 15 bases between the germline ends. CDR3 in amino acids: CSVDPNAAGTQYF. The CDR3 region has the DNA TGCAGCGTTGATCCCAACGCGGCGGGGACCCAGTACTTC.